This TCR beta chain was sequenced in a study of blood T cell repertoires in COVID-19. Study-wide background: Some COVID-19 samples were acute and others convalescent; all came from the United States, Italy and Spain.

Enrolment of Seattle patients took place during active infection, and they were followed longitudinally. In the authors' methods: Quantification of nucleated cells was approximated via reference gene primer amplification. Here immunoSEQ multiplex PCR was the method, and the copy in TCRdb shows in-frame clones only, minus some. That table supplies the V and J calls and clone size; D and trimming were determined from the DNA. Altogether 150,000 or so clones are present, 79% being singletons, with the ten largest covering 8.1%. The source material was peripheral blood. This TCR was sampled from a woman in her sixties or seventies with COVID-19, enrolled during active disease.

The CDR3 DNA follows: TGTGCCAGCAGCTTACACAGGGAAACACCCCTCCACTTT. Translation: CASSLHRETPLHF. This chain joins TRBV7-8 and TRBJ1-6; D may be TRBD1 (6 bases). The germline gives CDR1 SGHVS, CDR2 FQNEAQ. The CDR3 consists of 13 residues. With 2 bases removed from V and 11 bases from J, the gap between germline ends came to 10 bases.